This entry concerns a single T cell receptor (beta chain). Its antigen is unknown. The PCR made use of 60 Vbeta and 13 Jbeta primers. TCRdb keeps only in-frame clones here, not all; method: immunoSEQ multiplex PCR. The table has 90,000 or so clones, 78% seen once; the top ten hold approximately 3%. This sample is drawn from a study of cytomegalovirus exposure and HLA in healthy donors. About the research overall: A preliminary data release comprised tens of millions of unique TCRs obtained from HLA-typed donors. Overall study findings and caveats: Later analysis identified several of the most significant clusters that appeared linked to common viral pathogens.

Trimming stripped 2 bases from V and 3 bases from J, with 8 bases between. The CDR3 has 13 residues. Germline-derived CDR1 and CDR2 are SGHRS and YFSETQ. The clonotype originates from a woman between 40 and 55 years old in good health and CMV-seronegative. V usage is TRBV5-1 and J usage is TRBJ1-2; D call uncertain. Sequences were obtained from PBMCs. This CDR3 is CASSLYTDYGYTF. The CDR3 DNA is TGCGCCAGCAGCTTATACACAGACTATGGCTACACCTTC.